These T cell receptor beta chains were read from a single sample in a study of OX40 agonist ivuxolimab in advanced cancers. The data were produced by immunoSEQ multiplex PCR, yet TCRdb's version contains in-frame clones alone and is incomplete. Among about 73,000 clones, around 90% were seen once, and the ten largest hold around 0.5%. The sample in question was CD4+ or CD8+ T cells sorted from blood, obtained in a trial of the OX40 agonist ivuxolimab. All receptors derive from an adult with an advanced solid tumor such as melanoma, head and neck, liver or kidney cancer. Both conserved end residues are part of each CDR3. A D gene is named only where the DNA matches it firmly. Where a row states a size, it is once, few, many or the class of an expanded clone; other rows omit it.

NA,TRBV19,TRBJ2-1,NA,TGTGCCACCCTAAATTGGGCAGCAGGGAATGAGCAGTTCTTC,CATLNWAAGNEQFF
once,TRBV9,TRBJ1-5,NA,TGTGCCAGCAGCGTTGACGGGACACCTGATCAGCCCCAGCATTTT,CASSVDGTPDQPQHF
NA,TRBV28,TRBJ2-1,NA,TGTGCCAGCAGTTTGAACAATGAGCAGTTCTTC,CASSLNNEQFF
NA,TRBV2,TRBJ1-5,TRBD1,TGTGCCAGCAGACCGGACAGGGGTTATCAGCCCCAGCATTTT,CASRPDRGYQPQHF
NA,TRBV7-8,TRBJ2-3,TRBD2,TGTGCCAGCAGCTTAGTAAGGGAGCGGGGAACAGATACGCAGTATTTT,CASSLVRERGTDTQYF
NA,TRBV28,TRBJ2-2,NA,TGTGCCAGCAGTCCATGGACAGTAAACGCCGGGGAGCTGTTTTTT,CASSPWTVNAGELFF
NA,TRBV6-1,TRBJ1-2,TRBD1,TGTGCCAGCAGTGGCTTTAGAAACGTTTTTGTACAGGGGGCTAACTATGGCTACACCTTC,CASSGFRNVFVQGANYGYTF
NA,TRBV6-1,TRBJ1-1,NA,TGTGCCACCCACTCCTGGGGGAACACTGAAGCTTTCTTT,CATHSWGNTEAFF
once,TRBV6-1,TRBJ2-2,NA,TGTGCCAGCAGTGAACAGCCCTGGAACACCGGGGAGCTGTTTTTT,CASSEQPWNTGELFF
NA,TRBV15,TRBJ2-1,NA,TGTGCCACCAGCATAGGGGCGCAGGGTCCAGCGGCCCTCTACAATGAGCAGTTCTTC,CATSIGAQGPAALYNEQFF
NA,TRBV12-5,TRBJ2-1,NA,TGTGCTAGTGCCTTCCCAGGGGCCCGAAATGAGCAGTTCTTC,CASAFPGARNEQFF
NA,TRBV28,TRBJ1-4,NA,TGTGCCAGCCGGGGAACTACTAATGAAAAACTGTTTTTT,CASRGTTNEKLFF
few,TRBV28,TRBJ2-7,NA,TGTGCCAGCAGACAAGGCCGATACGAGCAGTACTTC,CASRQGRYEQYF
NA,TRBV18,TRBJ2-7,TRBD2,TGTGCCAGCTCACCTTTAGCGGGAGATCATTCCTACGAGCAGTACTTC,CASSPLAGDHSYEQYF
NA,TRBV5-5,TRBJ2-3,NA,TGTGCCAGCAGCTTGTCTCTAGATACGCAGTATTTT,CASSLSLDTQYF
NA,TRBV5-1,TRBJ2-1,NA,TGCGCCAGCAGTCCGGACTCCGGCAAGCGGGTCGAGCAGTTCTTC,CASSPDSGKRVEQFF
once,TRBV7-3,TRBJ1-3,TRBD1,TGTGCCAGCAGCCTTACAGGGGCTGGAAACACCATATATTTT,CASSLTGAGNTIYF
NA,TRBV6-5,TRBJ1-3,NA,TGTGCCAGCAGTTCAAACGCCCAGGGAAACACCATATATTTT,CASSSNAQGNTIYF
NA,TRBV7-9,TRBJ1-6,NA,TGTGCCAGCAGCCCCAGGACCCCGCTGGATTCACCCCTCCACTTT,CASSPRTPLDSPLHF
NA,TRBV9,TRBJ2-2,NA,TGTGCCAGCAGCGCGGCCCTAACAAAGCCAGGGAACACCGGGGAGCTGTTTTTT,CASSAALTKPGNTGELFF
once,TRBV5-1,TRBJ2-7,NA,TGCGCCAGCAGCTTGGGGGGCAGACGCTCCTACGAGCAGTACTTC,CASSLGGRRSYEQYF
NA,TRBV7-6,TRBJ2-7,NA,TGTGCCAGCAGCTTAGGCCAGAGGGAGCAGTACTTC,CASSLGQREQYF
NA,TRBV11-3,TRBJ2-3,NA,TGTGCCAGCAGCTTATTGGCAGATACGCAGTATTTT,CASSLLADTQYF
NA,TRBV6-6,TRBJ1-1,TRBD1,TGTGCCAGCAGTTACCGGGACAGGAGCGGGGCTTTCTTT,CASSYRDRSGAFF
NA,TRBV7-8,TRBJ2-7,NA,TGTGCCAGCAGCTTACGGCTCGAGCAGTACTTC,CASSLRLEQYF
NA,TRBV7-3,TRBJ1-1,TRBD1,TGTGCCAGCAGCTTAACGCGGGACAGAGCGGCTTTCTTT,CASSLTRDRAAFF
NA,TRBV28,TRBJ1-1,NA,TGTGCCAGCACAGCCGGAAACACTGAAGCTTTCTTT,CASTAGNTEAFF
NA,TRBV14,TRBJ2-6,NA,TGTGCCAGCTCAGCCAGTTTACGTGCTAGCCCTAGCTCTGGGGCCAACGTCCTGACTTTC,CASSASLRASPSSGANVLTF
NA,TRBV9,TRBJ2-1,TRBD2,TGTGCCAGCAGCGTAGAGCTCGGGAGGGCCGGCAATGAGCAGTTCTTC,CASSVELGRAGNEQFF
NA,TRBV30,TRBJ2-2,TRBD1,TGTGCCGGACCGGCCTTAAGGGGGCTCGCGAACACCGGGGAGCTGTTTTTT,CAGPALRGLANTGELFF
NA,TRBV7-2,TRBJ2-5,TRBD1,TGTGCCAGCAGCTCGCAGGGGGCGCGGGAGACCCAGTACTTC,CASSSQGARETQYF
NA,TRBV11-3,TRBJ2-7,NA,TGTGCCAGCAGCGATGGCTACGAGCAGTACTTC,CASSDGYEQYF
once,TRBV7-9,TRBJ1-1,NA,TGTGCCAGCAGCTTTCAGATGAACACTGAAGCTTTCTTT,CASSFQMNTEAFF
NA,TRBV5-1,TRBJ2-7,TRBD2,TGCGCCAGCAGTGTGACTAGCACGTACGAGCAGTACTTC,CASSVTSTYEQYF
NA,TRBV9,TRBJ2-2,NA,TGTGCCAGCAGCGTGGATCTATTTTCTGGGGAGACCGGGGAGCTGTTTTTT,CASSVDLFSGETGELFF
NA,TRBV5-4,TRBJ1-2,NA,TGTGCCAGCAGCTTGCCCCTCGGGGCTGCTGGCTACACCTTC,CASSLPLGAAGYTF
NA,TRBV5-1,TRBJ2-1,NA,TGCGCCAGCAGCTTGAGTATATCAGAACTCAGCTCCTACAATGAGCAGTTCTTC,CASSLSISELSSYNEQFF
NA,TRBV18,TRBJ2-7,TRBD1,TGTGCCAGCTCACCACTGGACAGGGAACACGAGCAGTACTTC,CASSPLDREHEQYF
NA,TRBV7-2,TRBJ1-1,NA,TGTGCCAGCACCTTAACAGCGAACACTGAAGCTTTCTTT,CASTLTANTEAFF
NA,TRBV11-2,TRBJ1-1,NA,TGTGCCAGCAGCTCCCAGACAGGAGAGAACACTGAAGCTTTCTTT,CASSSQTGENTEAFF
NA,TRBV10-3,TRBJ2-2,NA,TGTGCCATCAGTGAGGTGCCGGGCGCGAACACCGGGGAGCTGTTTTTT,CAISEVPGANTGELFF
NA,TRBV19,TRBJ2-1,NA,TGTGCCAGTACCCCCGAACCGGGACTGGGATACAATGAGCAGTTCTTC,CASTPEPGLGYNEQFF
few,TRBV29-1,TRBJ1-1,NA,TGCAGCGTTGTACGGGCTGAAGCTTTCTTT,CSVVRAEAFF
NA,TRBV10-3,TRBJ2-2,NA,TGTGCCATCAGCAGAACCGGGGAGCTGTTTTTT,CAISRTGELFF
once,TRBV28,TRBJ2-7,TRBD2,TGTGCCAGCAACCGACTAGCGGGGGTCTACGAGCAGTACTTC,CASNRLAGVYEQYF
NA,TRBV27,TRBJ1-5,NA,TGTGCCAGCAGTTTAGCATGGAGTCAGCCCCAGCATTTT,CASSLAWSQPQHF
NA,TRBV6-4,TRBJ2-1,TRBD2,TGTGCCAGCAGTGACGGGGCGGGAGTACCCCAGCAGTTCTTC,CASSDGAGVPQQFF
NA,TRBV29-1,TRBJ1-1,NA,TGCAGCGTTGAACTTTTCAGGTTAACTGAAGCTTTCTTT,CSVELFRLTEAFF
NA,TRBV28,TRBJ1-4,TRBD1,TGTGCCAGCAGTTTAATGGGACAGGGCGAGGAAAAACTGTTTTTT,CASSLMGQGEEKLFF
NA,TRBV29-1,TRBJ2-3,TRBD2,TGCAGCGTTGAAAGGTTGGGACTAGCGAACACAGATACGCAGTATTTT,CSVERLGLANTDTQYF
NA,TRBV9,TRBJ2-3,TRBD2,TGTGCCAGCAGCCGGACTAGCGGGAGCACAGATACGCAGTATTTT,CASSRTSGSTDTQYF
NA,TRBV29-1,TRBJ1-1,NA,TGCAGCGTTGCTCAAGTACAGGACATGTCTTTCTTT,CSVAQVQDMSFF
once,TRBV7-2,TRBJ1-1,TRBD1,TGTGCCAGCAGCTTTCAGACAGGGATGAACACTGAAGCTTTCTTT,CASSFQTGMNTEAFF